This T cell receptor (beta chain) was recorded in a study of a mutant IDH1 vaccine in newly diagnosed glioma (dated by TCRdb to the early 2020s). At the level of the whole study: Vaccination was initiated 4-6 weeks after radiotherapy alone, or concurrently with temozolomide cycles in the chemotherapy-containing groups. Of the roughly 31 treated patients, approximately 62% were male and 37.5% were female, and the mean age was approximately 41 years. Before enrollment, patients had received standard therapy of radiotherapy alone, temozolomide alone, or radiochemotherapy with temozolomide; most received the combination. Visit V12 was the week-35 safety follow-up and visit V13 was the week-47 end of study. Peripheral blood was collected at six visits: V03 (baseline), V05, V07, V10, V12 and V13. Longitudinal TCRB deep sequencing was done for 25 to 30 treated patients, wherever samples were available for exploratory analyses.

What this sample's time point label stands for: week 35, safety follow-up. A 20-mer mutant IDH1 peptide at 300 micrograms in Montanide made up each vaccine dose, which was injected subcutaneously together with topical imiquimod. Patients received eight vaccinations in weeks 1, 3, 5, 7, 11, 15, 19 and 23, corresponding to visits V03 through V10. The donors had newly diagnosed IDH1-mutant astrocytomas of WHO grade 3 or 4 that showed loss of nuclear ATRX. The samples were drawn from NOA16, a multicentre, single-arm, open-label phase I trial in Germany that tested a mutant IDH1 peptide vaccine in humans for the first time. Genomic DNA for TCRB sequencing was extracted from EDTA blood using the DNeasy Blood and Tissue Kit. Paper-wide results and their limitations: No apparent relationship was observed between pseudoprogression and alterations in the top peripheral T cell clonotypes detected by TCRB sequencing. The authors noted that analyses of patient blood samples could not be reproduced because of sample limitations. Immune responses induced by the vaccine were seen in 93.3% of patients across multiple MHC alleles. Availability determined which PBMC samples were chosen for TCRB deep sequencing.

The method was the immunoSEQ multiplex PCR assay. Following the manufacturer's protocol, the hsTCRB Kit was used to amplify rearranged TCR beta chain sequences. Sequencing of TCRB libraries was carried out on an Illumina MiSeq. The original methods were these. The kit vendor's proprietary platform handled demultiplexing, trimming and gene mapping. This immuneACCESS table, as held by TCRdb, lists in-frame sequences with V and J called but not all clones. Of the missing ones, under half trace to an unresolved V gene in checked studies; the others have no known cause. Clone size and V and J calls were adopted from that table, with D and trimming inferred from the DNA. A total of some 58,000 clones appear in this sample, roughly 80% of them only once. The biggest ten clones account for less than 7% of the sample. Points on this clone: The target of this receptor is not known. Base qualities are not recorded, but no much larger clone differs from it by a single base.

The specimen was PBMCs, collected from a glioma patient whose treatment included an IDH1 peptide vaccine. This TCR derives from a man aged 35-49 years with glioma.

The CDR3 in this case is CSFRQGHGYTF. The nucleotide sequence is given as TGCAGCTTCAGACAGGGTCATGGCTACACCTTC. This chain joins TRBV29-1 to TRBJ1-2; 7 of the junction bases match TRBD1. Counted from cysteine to phenylalanine, this CDR3 has 11 amino acids. The entry retains the CDR3 DNA only, 33 bases that are in frame from base 1. At the junction V is shortened by 8 bases and J by 6 bases; bases outside the gene matches: 6. CDR1 and CDR2 were assigned from the germline V gene as SQVTM and ANQGSEA.